This T cell receptor beta chain was sequenced for a study of long-term antiretroviral therapy in people with HIV. The CDR3 covers 16 residues. Per the germline V gene, CDR1 is SGDLS and CDR2 is YYNGEE. V was cut by 4 bases and J by 1 base, with 14 bases left in between. Runs used v3.0 of the immunoSEQ assay and were done at survey level. Only in-frame clones appear in the TCRdb table, and some are missing; sequencing was by immunoSEQ multiplex PCR. The sample gives about 20,000 clones, 82% of which show up once; about 10% is in the top ten. Sample: unsorted PBMCs, taken 2.4 to 2.5 years after starting antiretroviral therapy. The receptor's source is a middle-aged man with HIV. This chain links TRBV9 with TRBJ2-2; D not resolved. CDR3 residues: CASSPAARRNTGELFF. The CDR3 DNA is TGTGCCAGCAGCCCGGCGGCCCGAAGGAACACCGGGGAGCTGTTTTTT.